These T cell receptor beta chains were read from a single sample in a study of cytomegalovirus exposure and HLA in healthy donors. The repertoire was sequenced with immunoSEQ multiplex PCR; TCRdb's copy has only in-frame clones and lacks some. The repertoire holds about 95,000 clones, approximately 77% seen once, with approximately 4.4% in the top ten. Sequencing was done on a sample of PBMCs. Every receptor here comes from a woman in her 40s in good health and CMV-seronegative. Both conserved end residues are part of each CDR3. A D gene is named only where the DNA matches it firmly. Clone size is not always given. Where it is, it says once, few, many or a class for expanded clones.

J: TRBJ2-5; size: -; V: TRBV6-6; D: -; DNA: TGTGTCGTAGCGGAGCCGCTCCAAGAGACCCAGTACTTC; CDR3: CVVAEPLQETQYF
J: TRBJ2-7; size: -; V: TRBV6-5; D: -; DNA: TGTGCCAGCAGTTACCTGACAGACTACGAGCAGTACTTC; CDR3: CASSYLTDYEQYF
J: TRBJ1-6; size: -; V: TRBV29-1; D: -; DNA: TGCAGCGTTAAGGTTGGGCACCTTGGTCCCCTCCACTTT; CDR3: CSVKVGHLGPLHF
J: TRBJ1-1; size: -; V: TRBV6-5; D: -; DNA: TGTGCCAGCAGTTATGGGGCCGTTTCACACGCTGAAGCTTTCTTT; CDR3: CASSYGAVSHAEAFF
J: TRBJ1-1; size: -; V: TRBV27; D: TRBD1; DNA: TGTGCCAGCAGTTTTCTGACAGGGGGCACTGAAGCTTTCTTT; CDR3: CASSFLTGGTEAFF
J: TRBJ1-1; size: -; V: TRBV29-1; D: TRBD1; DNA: TGCAGCGTTGCGGGACAGCTGAACACTGAAGCTTTCTTT; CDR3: CSVAGQLNTEAFF
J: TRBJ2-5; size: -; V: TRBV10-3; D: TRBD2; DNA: TGTGCCATCAGAGGATCGACTAGCGGGGCGGGGGGGACCCAGTACTTC; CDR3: CAIRGSTSGAGGTQYF
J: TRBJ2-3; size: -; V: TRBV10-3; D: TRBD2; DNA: TGTGCCATCAGCGCGAGGGTCTCATCCGGGACTAGCGGGGGGGCAGGGGCAGATACGCAGTATTTT; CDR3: CAISARVSSGTSGGAGADTQYF
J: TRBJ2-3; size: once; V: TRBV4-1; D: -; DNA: TGCGCCAGCAGCCCCTATACGGGGGGCACAGATACGCAGTATTTT; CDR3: CASSPYTGGTDTQYF
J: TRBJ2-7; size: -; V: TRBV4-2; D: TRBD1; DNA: TGTGCCAGCAGAGGACAGGCTTCTGTTTATGACGAGCAGTACTTC; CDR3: CASRGQASVYDEQYF
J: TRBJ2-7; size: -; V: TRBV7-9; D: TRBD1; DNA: TGTGCCAGCAGCTCATGGGACAGGGAAACCTACGAGCAGTACTTC; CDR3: CASSSWDRETYEQYF
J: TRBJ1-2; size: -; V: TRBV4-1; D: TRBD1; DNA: TGCGCCAGCAGCCAAGATCCCGGGACAGGAGAGGTGGGCTACACCTTC; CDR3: CASSQDPGTGEVGYTF
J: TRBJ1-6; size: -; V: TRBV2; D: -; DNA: TGTGCCAGCAGTGTAGAGAAACCCTATAATTCACCCCTCCACTTT; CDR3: CASSVEKPYNSPLHF
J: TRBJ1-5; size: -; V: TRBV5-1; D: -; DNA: TGCGCCAGCAGCTTGTCCCCGAATCAGCCCCAGCATTTT; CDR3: CASSLSPNQPQHF
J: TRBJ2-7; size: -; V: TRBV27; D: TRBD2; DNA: TGTGCCAGCAGTGCTGCGGGGGGGCTGAACGAGCAGTACTTC; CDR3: CASSAAGGLNEQYF
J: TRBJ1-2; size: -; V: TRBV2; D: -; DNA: TGTGCCAGCAGTGGGACCAGGGAGGGCTATGGCTACACCTTC; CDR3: CASSGTREGYGYTF
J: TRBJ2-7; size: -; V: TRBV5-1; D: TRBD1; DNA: TGCGCCAGCAGCTCCTCGGCAGGGGGTGTCTCCTACGAGCAGTACTTC; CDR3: CASSSSAGGVSYEQYF
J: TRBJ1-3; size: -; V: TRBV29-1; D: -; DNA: TGCAGCGTTGGTCACGAGACAGCGACCTCTGGAAACACCATATATTTT; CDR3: CSVGHETATSGNTIYF
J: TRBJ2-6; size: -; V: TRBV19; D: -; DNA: TGTGCCAGTAGTATAATGAGAACTGGGGCCAACGTCCTGACTTTC; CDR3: CASSIMRTGANVLTF
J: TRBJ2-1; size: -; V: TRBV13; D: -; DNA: TGTGCCAGCAGCTTAGGTTCCCCGGAGGATGAGCAGTTCTTC; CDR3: CASSLGSPEDEQFF
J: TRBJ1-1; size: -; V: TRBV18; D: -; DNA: TGTGCCAGCTCACCAAGCTCCCGGGGGGGGGAAGCTTTCTTT; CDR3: CASSPSSRGGEAFF
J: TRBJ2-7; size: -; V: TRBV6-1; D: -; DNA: TGTGCCAGCCTCAGTAGGACAGCCTCCTACGAGCAGTACTTC; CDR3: CASLSRTASYEQYF
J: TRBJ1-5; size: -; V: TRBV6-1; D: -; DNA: TGTGCCAGCAGTCCCCCTCTTTACAATCAGCCCCAGCATTTT; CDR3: CASSPPLYNQPQHF
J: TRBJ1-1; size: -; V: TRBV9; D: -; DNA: TGTGCCAGCAGCGCGGGACTTTGGGACACTGAAGCTTTCTTT; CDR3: CASSAGLWDTEAFF
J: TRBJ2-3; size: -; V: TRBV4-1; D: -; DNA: TGCGCCAGCAGCCAAGCGGGGACAGATACGCAGTATTTT; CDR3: CASSQAGTDTQYF
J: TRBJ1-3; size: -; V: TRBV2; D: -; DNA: TGTGCCAGCAGTGAGGGGGGGTCTGGAAACACCATATATTTT; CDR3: CASSEGGSGNTIYF